What follows is one TCR beta chain and its context. The antigen is not known. The data are from a study of cytomegalovirus exposure and HLA in healthy donors. Study-level points and caveats: For most TCR beta V segments, an earlier analysis put the productive rate at about 90% or about 30% of the time. Sequencing likely generated an artifact that appeared as a cluster of highly shared sequence variants.

The PCR contained 60 Vbeta and 13 Jbeta primers. Measured with immunoSEQ multiplex PCR; TCRdb has only the in-frame clones, and not every one. The sample records over 120,000 clones, roughly 70% being singletons. This clonotype was sampled from a man in his late teens or twenties in good health and CMV-seropositive. Sample: PBMCs.

The chain's CDR3 is CASSLGTGGVDEQYF. The CDR3 nucleotides read TGTGCCAGCAGTCTGGGGACAGGGGGCGTCGACGAGCAGTACTTC. The gene calls are TRBV27 and TRBJ2-7, with 12 positions matching TRBD1. Germline V CDR1 and CDR2: MNHEY, SMNVEV (reference sequence). With 5 bases clipped from V and 5 bases from J, the junction kept 7 bases outside the gene matches. The CDR3 runs to 15 residues.